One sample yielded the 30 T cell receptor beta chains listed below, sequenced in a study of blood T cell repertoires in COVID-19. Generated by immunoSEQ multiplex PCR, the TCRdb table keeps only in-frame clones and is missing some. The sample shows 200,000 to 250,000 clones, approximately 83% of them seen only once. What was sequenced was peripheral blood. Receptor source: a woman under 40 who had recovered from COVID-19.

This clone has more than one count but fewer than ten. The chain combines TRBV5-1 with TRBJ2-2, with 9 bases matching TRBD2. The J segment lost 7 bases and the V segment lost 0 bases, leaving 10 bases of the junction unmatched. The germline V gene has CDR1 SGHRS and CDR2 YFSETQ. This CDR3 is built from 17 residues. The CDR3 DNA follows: TGCGCCAGCAGCTTGGAATTGGCGGGAGGGCCGTACGGGGAGCTGTTTTTT. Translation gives CASSLELAGGPYGELFF.

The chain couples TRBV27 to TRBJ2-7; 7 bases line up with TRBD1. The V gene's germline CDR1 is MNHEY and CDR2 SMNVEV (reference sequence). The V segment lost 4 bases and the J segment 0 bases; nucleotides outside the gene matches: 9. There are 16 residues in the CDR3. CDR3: CASSSLGQVRSYEQYF. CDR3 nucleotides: TGTGCCAGCAGTTCTCTCGGACAGGTCCGCTCCTACGAGCAGTACTTC.

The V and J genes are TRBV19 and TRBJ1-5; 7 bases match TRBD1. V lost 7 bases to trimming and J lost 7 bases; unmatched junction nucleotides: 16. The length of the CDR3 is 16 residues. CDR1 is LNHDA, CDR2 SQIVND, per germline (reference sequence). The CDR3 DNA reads TGTGCCAGTATGGACAGGAAGAGGGGTACAAGACAGCCCCAGCATTTT. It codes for CASMDRKRGTRQPQHF.

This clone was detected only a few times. DNA for the CDR3: TGTGCCGCGTGGGACAGCCAAAACATTCAGTACTTC. Protein: CAAWDSQNIQYF. The chain combines TRBV2 with TRBJ2-4; TRBD1 agrees at 7 bases. Germline V gene data show CDR1 as SNHLY and CDR2 as FYNNEI. Trimming at V came to 11 bases and at J to 5 bases, leaving 6 bases not matched to a gene. This CDR3 spans 12 amino acids.

CDR3 bases: TGTGCCAGCAGGAGGTGGGCTAGCGGACAAGAGACCCAGTACTTC. Translated, it gives CASRRWASGQETQYF. The chain employs TRBV6-5 and TRBJ2-5; 7 bases line up with TRBD2. The germline V gene encodes CDR1 MNHEY and CDR2 SVGAGI. Trimming cost V 6 bases and J 2 bases; bases outside gene matches: 9. The CDR3 spans 15 residues.

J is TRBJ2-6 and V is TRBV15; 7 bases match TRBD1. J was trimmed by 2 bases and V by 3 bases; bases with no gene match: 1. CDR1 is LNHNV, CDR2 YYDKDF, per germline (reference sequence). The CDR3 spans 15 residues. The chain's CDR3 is CATSSTGAGANVLTF. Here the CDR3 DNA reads TGTGCCACCAGCAGCACAGGGGCTGGGGCCAACGTCCTGACTTTC.

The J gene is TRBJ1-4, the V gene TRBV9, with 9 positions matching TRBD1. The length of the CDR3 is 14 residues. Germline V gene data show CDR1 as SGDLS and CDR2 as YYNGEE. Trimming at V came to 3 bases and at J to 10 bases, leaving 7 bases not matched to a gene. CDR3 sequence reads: CASSATGGPGKLFF. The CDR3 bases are TGTGCCAGCAGCGCCACAGGGGGCCCTGGAAAACTGTTTTTT.

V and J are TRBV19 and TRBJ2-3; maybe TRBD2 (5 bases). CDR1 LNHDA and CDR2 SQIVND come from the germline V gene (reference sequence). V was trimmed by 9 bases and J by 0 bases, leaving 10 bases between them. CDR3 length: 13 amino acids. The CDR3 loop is CASSGFSTDTQYF. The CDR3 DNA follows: TGTGCCAGCAGCGGTTTTAGCACAGATACGCAGTATTTT.

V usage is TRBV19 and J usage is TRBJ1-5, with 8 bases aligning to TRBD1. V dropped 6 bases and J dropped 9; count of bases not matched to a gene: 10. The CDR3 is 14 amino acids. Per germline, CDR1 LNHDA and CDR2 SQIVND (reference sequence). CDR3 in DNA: TGTGCCAGTAGACCGGACAGGGCCCAACGGCCCCAGCATTTT. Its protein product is CASRPDRAQRPQHF.

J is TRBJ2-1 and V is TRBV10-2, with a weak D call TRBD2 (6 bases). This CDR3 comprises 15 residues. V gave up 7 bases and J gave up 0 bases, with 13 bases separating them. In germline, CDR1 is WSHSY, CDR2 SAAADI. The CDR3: CASNLEGPSYNEQFF. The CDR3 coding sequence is TGCGCCAGCAATCTGGAGGGACCCTCCTACAATGAGCAGTTCTTC.

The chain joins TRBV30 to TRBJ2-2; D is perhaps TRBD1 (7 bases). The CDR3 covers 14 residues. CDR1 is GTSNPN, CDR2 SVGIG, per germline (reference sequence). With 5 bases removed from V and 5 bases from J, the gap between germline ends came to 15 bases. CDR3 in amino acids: CAWGGGRGTGELFF. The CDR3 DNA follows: TGTGCCTGGGGAGGGGGCAGGGGTACCGGGGAGCTGTTTTTT. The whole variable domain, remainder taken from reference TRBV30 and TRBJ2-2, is SQTIHQWPATLVQPVGSPLSLECTVEGTSNPNLYWYRQAAGRGLQLLFYSVGIGQISSEVPQNLSASRPQDRQFILSSKKLLLSDSGFYLCAWGGGRGTGELFFGEGSRLTVL.

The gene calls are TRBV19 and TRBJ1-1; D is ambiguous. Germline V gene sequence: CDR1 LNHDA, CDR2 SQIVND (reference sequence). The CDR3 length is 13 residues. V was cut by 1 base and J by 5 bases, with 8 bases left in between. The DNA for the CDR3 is TGTGCCAGTAGTATAGGTGGAGGGACTGAAGCTTTCTTT. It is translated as CASSIGGGTEAFF. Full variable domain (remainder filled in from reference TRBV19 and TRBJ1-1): DGGITQSPKYLFRKEGQNVTLSCEQNLNHDAMYWYRQDPGQGLRLIYYSQIVNDFQKGDIAEGYSVSREKKESFPLTVTSAQKNPTAFYLCASSIGGGTEAFFGQGTRLTVV.

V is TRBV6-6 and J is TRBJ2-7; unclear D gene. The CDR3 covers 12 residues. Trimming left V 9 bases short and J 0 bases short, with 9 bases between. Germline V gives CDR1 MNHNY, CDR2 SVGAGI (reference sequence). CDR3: CASRSTSYEQYF. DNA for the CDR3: TGTGCCAGTAGAAGCACCTCCTACGAGCAGTACTTC.

This CDR3 is CASSLDEEAGVTGELFF. The DNA of the CDR3 is TGTGCCAGCAGCTTAGATGAGGAAGCGGGAGTGACCGGGGAGCTGTTTTTT. This chain uses TRBV11-3 with TRBJ2-2; 8 nucleotides align to TRBD2. The CDR3 runs to 17 residues. Germline loops: CDR1 SGHNT, CDR2 YENEEA. Trimming removed 0 bases from V and 5 bases from J; junction bases left unmatched: 8.

The chain's CDR3 is CASSTLHEQFF. The DNA of the CDR3 is TGTGCCAGTAGTACTCTCCATGAGCAGTTCTTC. This chain joins TRBV19 and TRBJ2-1; D remains ambiguous. Germline V lookup: CDR1 LNHDA, CDR2 SQIVND (reference sequence). The V gene lost 4 bases and the J gene lost 8 bases, with 6 bases spanning the gap. The CDR3 has 11 residues.

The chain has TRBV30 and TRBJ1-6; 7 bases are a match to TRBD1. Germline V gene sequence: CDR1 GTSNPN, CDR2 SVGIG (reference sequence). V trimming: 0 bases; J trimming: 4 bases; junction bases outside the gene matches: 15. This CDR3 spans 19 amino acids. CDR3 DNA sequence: TGTGCCTGGAGTGTGCCTCTCCGAACAGGGGATGTGTATAATTCACCCCTCCACTTT. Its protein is CAWSVPLRTGDVYNSPLHF.

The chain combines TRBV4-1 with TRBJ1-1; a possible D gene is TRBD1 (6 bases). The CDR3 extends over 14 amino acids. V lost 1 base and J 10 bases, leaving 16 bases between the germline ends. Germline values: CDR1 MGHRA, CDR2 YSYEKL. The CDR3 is CASSQVYGGAGAFF. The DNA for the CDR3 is TGCGCCAGCAGCCAAGTCTACGGGGGGGCGGGAGCTTTCTTT.

The DNA for the CDR3 is TGTGCCAGCAGACAGGGTGAGGCTGAAGCTTTCTTT. This encodes CASRQGEAEAFF. V usage is TRBV5-4 and J usage is TRBJ1-1; TRBD1 is a possible D gene (6 bases). The CDR3 length is 12 residues. V lost 5 bases to trimming and J lost 6 bases, with 11 bases between them. The germline V gene encodes CDR1 SGHNT and CDR2 YYREEE (reference sequence). Full variable domain (remainder filled in from reference TRBV5-4 and TRBJ1-1): ETGVTQSPTHLIKTRGQQVTLRCSSQSGHNTVSWYQQALGQGPQFIFQYYREEENGRGNFPPRFSGLQFPNYSSELNVNALELDDSALYLCASRQGEAEAFFGQGTRLTVV.

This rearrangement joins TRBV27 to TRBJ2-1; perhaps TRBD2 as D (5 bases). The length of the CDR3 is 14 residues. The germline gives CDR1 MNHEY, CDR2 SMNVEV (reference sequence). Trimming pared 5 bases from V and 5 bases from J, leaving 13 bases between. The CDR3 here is CASSRRGLHNEQFF. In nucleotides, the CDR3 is TGTGCCAGCAGTAGGAGAGGACTTCACAATGAGCAGTTCTTC.

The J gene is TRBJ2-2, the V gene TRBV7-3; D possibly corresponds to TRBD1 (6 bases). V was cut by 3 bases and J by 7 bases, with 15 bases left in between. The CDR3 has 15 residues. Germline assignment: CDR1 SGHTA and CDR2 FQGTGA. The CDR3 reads CASSFSLGAGGELFF. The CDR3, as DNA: TGTGCCAGCAGCTTCAGTCTGGGGGCCGGCGGGGAGCTGTTTTTT.

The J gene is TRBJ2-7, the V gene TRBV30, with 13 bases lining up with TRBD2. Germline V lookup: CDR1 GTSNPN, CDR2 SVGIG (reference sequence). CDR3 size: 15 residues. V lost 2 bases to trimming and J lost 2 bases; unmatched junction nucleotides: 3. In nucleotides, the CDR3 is TGTGCCTGGAGTACGGGACTAGCGGGAACCTACGAGCAGTACTTC. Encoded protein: CAWSTGLAGTYEQYF. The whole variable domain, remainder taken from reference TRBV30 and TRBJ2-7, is SQTIHQWPATLVQPVGSPLSLECTVEGTSNPNLYWYRQAAGRGLQLLFYSVGIGQISSEVPQNLSASRPQDRQFILSSKKLLLSDSGFYLCAWSTGLAGTYEQYFGPGTRLTVT.

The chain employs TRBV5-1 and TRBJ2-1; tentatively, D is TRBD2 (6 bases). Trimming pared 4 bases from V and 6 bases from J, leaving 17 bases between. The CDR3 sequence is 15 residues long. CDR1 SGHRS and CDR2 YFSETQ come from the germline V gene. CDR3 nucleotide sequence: TGCGCCAGCAGCATATTCGGGAGCCCCACCAATGAGCAGTTCTTC. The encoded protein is CASSIFGSPTNEQFF.

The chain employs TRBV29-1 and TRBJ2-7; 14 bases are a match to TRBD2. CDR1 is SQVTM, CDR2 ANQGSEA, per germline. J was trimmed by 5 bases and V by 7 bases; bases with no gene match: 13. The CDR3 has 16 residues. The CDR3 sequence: CSAGLAGGVGTDEQYF. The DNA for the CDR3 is TGCAGCGCTGGACTAGCGGGAGGCGTGGGTACTGACGAGCAGTACTTC.

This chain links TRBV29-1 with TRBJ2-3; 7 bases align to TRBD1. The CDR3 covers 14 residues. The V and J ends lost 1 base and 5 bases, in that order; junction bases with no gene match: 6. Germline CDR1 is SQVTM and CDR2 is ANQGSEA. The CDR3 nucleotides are TGCAGCGTTGAAGGTGAGGGGGCAAGAGATACGCAGTATTTT. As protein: CSVEGEGARDTQYF.

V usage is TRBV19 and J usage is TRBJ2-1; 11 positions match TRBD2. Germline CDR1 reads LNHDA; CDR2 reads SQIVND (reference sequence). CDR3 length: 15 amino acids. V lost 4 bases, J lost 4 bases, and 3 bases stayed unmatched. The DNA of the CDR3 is TGTGCCAGTAGTAAACTAGCGGGAGATTACAATGAGCAGTTCTTC. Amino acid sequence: CASSKLAGDYNEQFF.

CDR3 amino acids: CASSYGGRGYNEQFF. DNA of the CDR3: TGTGCCAGCAGCTACGGCGGGAGGGGGTACAATGAGCAGTTCTTC. The genes are TRBV5-4 and TRBJ2-1; 9 bases align to TRBD2. In germline, CDR1 is SGHNT, CDR2 YYREEE (reference sequence). CDR3 size: 15 residues. Losses at the gene ends were 3 bases for V and 4 bases for J; bases not matched to a gene: 5.

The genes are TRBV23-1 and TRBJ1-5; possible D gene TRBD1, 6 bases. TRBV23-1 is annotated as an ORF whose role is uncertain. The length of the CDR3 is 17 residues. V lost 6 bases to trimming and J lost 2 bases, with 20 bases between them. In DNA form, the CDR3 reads TGCGCCAGCAGCCGTGACAGGCCAAAAATGGGCAATCAGCCCCAGCATTTT. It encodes CASSRDRPKMGNQPQHF.

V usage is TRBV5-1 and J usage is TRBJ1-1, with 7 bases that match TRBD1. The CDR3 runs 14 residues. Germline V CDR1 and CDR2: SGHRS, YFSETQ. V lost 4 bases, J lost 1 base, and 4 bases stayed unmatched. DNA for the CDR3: TGCGCCAGCAGCATGACAGGGCCGAACACTGAAGCTTTCTTT. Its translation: CASSMTGPNTEAFF.

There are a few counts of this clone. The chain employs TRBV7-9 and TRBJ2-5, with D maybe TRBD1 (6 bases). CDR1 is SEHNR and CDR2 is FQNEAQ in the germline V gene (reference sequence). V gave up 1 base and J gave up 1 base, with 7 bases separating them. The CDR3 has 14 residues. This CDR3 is CASSLGRGQETQYF. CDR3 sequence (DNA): TGTGCCAGCAGCTTAGGCAGGGGCCAAGAGACCCAGTACTTC.

CDR3 amino acids: CASSTSARTGQAFF. The CDR3 DNA reads as TGTGCCAGTAGTACTTCGGCAAGGACAGGGCAGGCTTTCTTT. The rearrangement uses TRBV19 and TRBJ1-1; 8 bases line up with TRBD1. The germline V gene has CDR1 LNHDA and CDR2 SQIVND (reference sequence). Germline trimming cut 4 bases from V and 11 bases from J; bases unmatched to any gene: 12. This CDR3 spans 14 amino acids.